This is a list of T cell receptor beta chains from one sample in a study of monozygotic twins with cystic fibrosis. Some clones are missing from TCRdb's copy, which holds only in-frame ones; the method was immunoSEQ multiplex PCR. The data contain around 34,000 clones, over 60% of them singletons. Material: blood. All receptors derive from a girl aged 5-17 years with cystic fibrosis. CDR3s include the opening cysteine and the closing phenylalanine or tryptophan. A D gene is named only where the DNA matches it firmly. Size values are once, few and many counts, or a class for expanded clones, and some rows have none.

clone size | J gene | V gene | D gene | CDR3 DNA | CDR3 protein
. | TRBJ1-2 | TRBV30 | . | TGTGCCTGGATGGGCAGAACTAACTATGGCTACACCTTC | CAWMGRTNYGYTF
once | TRBJ1-2 | TRBV4-3 | TRBD1 | TGCGCCAGCAGCCGCCGGGACAGGGGGCTTAATGGCTACACCTTC | CASSRRDRGLNGYTF
. | TRBJ2-5 | TRBV2 | TRBD1 | TGTGCCAGCAGCCCAGGGGGAGAGACCCAGTACTTC | CASSPGGETQYF
. | TRBJ1-1 | TRBV4-1 | . | TGCGCCAGCAGTCGAGGGGACGGGAACACTGAAGCTTTCTTT | CASSRGDGNTEAFF
. | TRBJ1-2 | TRBV6-1 | . | TGTGCCAGCAGTGAAATGAGGTGGGGCTATGGCTATGGCTACACCTTC | CASSEMRWGYGYGYTF
once | TRBJ2-1 | TRBV20-1 | . | TGCAGTGCTCCAGATAACAATGAGCAGTTCTTC | CSAPDNNEQFF
. | TRBJ1-5 | TRBV9 | TRBD1 | TGTGCCAGCAGCGTATCCGGGACAGGGAATCAGCCCCAGCATTTT | CASSVSGTGNQPQHF
. | TRBJ1-4 | TRBV6-5 | . | TGTGCCAGCAGCTTTGCGGGGGGTGCCGAAAAACTGTTTTTT | CASSFAGGAEKLFF
. | TRBJ1-1 | TRBV29-1 | . | TGCAGCGTTGGACAGGTGAACACTGAAGCTTTCTTT | CSVGQVNTEAFF
. | TRBJ2-1 | TRBV29-1 | TRBD2 | TGCAGCGCTACCGGGACTAGGGGAAAGAGCTCCTACAATGAGCAGTTCTTC | CSATGTRGKSSYNEQFF
. | TRBJ1-2 | TRBV7-2 | . | TGTGCCAGCAGCTCCCTTAACTATGGCTACACCTTC | CASSSLNYGYTF
few | TRBJ2-7 | TRBV7-9 | TRBD1 | TGTGCCAGCAGCTTTAGGGGACAGGGTCCCTACGAGCAGTACTTC | CASSFRGQGPYEQYF
once | TRBJ1-4 | TRBV30 | . | TGTGCCTGGAGTGTACTTAAGGGGCTTGGCGAAAAACTGTTTTTT | CAWSVLKGLGEKLFF
few | TRBJ2-2 | TRBV19 | TRBD1 | TGTGCCAGTAGTACCCACAGGGGTAGCACCGGGGAGCTGTTTTTT | CASSTHRGSTGELFF
. | TRBJ2-1 | TRBV29-1 | TRBD1 | TGCAGCGTGGGCCCTCGACAGGGTCCCAGTGAGCAGTTCTTC | CSVGPRQGPSEQFF
. | TRBJ1-1 | TRBV7-9 | TRBD1 | TGTGCCAGCAGCCCCGAGGCTGGGGACAGACGAGCTTTCTTT | CASSPEAGDRRAFF
. | TRBJ1-2 | TRBV5-4 | TRBD1 | TGTGCCAGCAGCTCGGACAGGGGTTATGGCTACACCTTC | CASSSDRGYGYTF
. | TRBJ2-1 | TRBV6-6 | TRBD2 | TGTGCCAGCAGTTGGGAGCGGGGCTCCTACAATGAGCAGTTCTTC | CASSWERGSYNEQFF
few | TRBJ2-7 | TRBV7-2 | TRBD1 | TGTGCCAGCAGCTCCCGACAGGGCCGCGAGCAGTACTTC | CASSSRQGREQYF
. | TRBJ2-5 | TRBV29-1 | TRBD2 | TGCAGCGCCCGTGGGGGGGGAGAGACCCAGTACTTC | CSARGGGETQYF
. | TRBJ2-1 | TRBV30 | TRBD2 | TGTGCCTGGGCGGGACTAGCGGATAAGGTTTCCTACAATGAGCAGTTCTTC | CAWAGLADKVSYNEQFF
. | TRBJ1-3 | TRBV9 | . | TGTGCCAGCAGCGTACGGGGAAACACCATATATTTT | CASSVRGNTIYF
. | TRBJ1-2 | TRBV19 | . | TGTGCCAGTACCTCGACAGTTAACTATGGCTACACCTTC | CASTSTVNYGYTF
. | TRBJ2-2 | TRBV29-1 | TRBD2 | TGCAGCGTTGAAGCCGGCGGGAGGGCCCCCGGGGAGCTGTTTTTT | CSVEAGGRAPGELFF
. | TRBJ2-5 | TRBV18 | TRBD2 | TGTGCCAGCTCATCGGGACTAGCGGGCTCGGGGGAGACCCAGTACTTC | CASSSGLAGSGETQYF
. | TRBJ1-1 | TRBV29-1 | TRBD1 | TGCAGCGTTGAAAGGGCCAGGGGGCGGAACACTGAAGCTTTCTTT | CSVERARGRNTEAFF
. | TRBJ2-1 | TRBV30 | TRBD2 | TGTGCCTGGAGTACTAGCGGGAGGCATGATGAGCAGTTCTTC | CAWSTSGRHDEQFF
. | TRBJ2-7 | TRBV29-1 | TRBD2 | TGCAGCGTGCTGCCTAGCGGGAGCTACGAGCAGTACTTC | CSVLPSGSYEQYF
. | TRBJ2-3 | TRBV9 | TRBD2 | TGTGCCAGCAGCGTAGGGCTAGCGGGGACAGATACGCAGTATTTT | CASSVGLAGTDTQYF
. | TRBJ2-5 | TRBV7-9 | . | TGTGCCACAGGTTTGGGGCAGCAAGAGACCCAGTACTTC | CATGLGQQETQYF
. | TRBJ2-3 | TRBV18 | . | TGTGCCAGCTCCCCTACGAGGGGCACAGATACGCAGTATTTT | CASSPTRGTDTQYF
. | TRBJ2-2 | TRBV25-1 | TRBD1 | TGTGCCAGCAGTGGGGACAGGGAGGTACACACCGGGGAGCTGTTTTTT | CASSGDREVHTGELFF
few | TRBJ2-5 | TRBV19 | . | TGTGCCAGTAGTCCAACAGGGATCGGCGAGACCCAGTACTTC | CASSPTGIGETQYF
. | TRBJ1-1 | TRBV29-1 | . | TGCAGCGTTGTCCCTCAGAACACTGAAGCTTTCTTT | CSVVPQNTEAFF
once | TRBJ2-1 | TRBV27 | TRBD2 | TGTGCCAGCAGTGCCGGGACTAGCGGGATATACAATGAGCAGTTCTTC | CASSAGTSGIYNEQFF
. | TRBJ2-7 | TRBV28 | TRBD2 | TGTGCCACCCAACTAGCGGGAGTTACGAAATCCTACGAGCAGTACTTC | CATQLAGVTKSYEQYF
. | TRBJ2-1 | TRBV7-9 | TRBD2 | TGTGCCAGCAGCACAGGACTAGCGGGGACCTCCTACAATGAGCAGTTCTTC | CASSTGLAGTSYNEQFF
. | TRBJ2-5 | TRBV30 | . | TGTGCCTGGAGTGTGGGAGGGGGCGAAGAGACCCAGTACTTC | CAWSVGGGEETQYF
few | TRBJ1-4 | TRBV2 | . | TGTGCCAGCAGGGCCAGGACAGCGGAAAATGAAAAACTGTTTTTT | CASRARTAENEKLFF
. | TRBJ2-5 | TRBV27 | TRBD1 | TGTGCCAGCAGAAAACGACAGGGGAAACAAGAGACCCAGTACTTC | CASRKRQGKQETQYF
. | TRBJ2-7 | TRBV6-5 | TRBD1 | TGTGCCAGCAGTGCCAGGGACAGGGGGCGCGAGCAGTACTTC | CASSARDRGREQYF
. | TRBJ2-1 | TRBV18 | TRBD1 | TGTGCCAGCACCGGGACAGGGTCTCTCAATGAGCAGTTCTTC | CASTGTGSLNEQFF
. | TRBJ1-1 | TRBV5-1 | . | TGCGCCAGCAGACGGGATAGGGCGGGCACTGAAGCTTTCTTT | CASRRDRAGTEAFF
. | TRBJ2-1 | TRBV5-4 | TRBD2 | TGTGCCAGCAGCTTTTTTAGCGGGACCTACAATGAGCAGTTCTTC | CASSFFSGTYNEQFF